One sample yielded the 5 T cell receptor beta chains listed below, sequenced in a study of shared clonotypes between healthy human individuals. Clones were sequenced by immunoSEQ multiplex PCR, and TCRdb holds only the in-frame ones, with some missing. The sample has about 1 million clones, 75% to 80% seen once. The sample comprised memory CD4+ T cells from PBMCs. The subset denotes: CD45RA-negative fraction. Receptors were obtained from a man between 18 and 29 years old in good health. Some clones in this sample may be carry-over from other donors' samples.

The J gene is TRBJ2-7, the V gene TRBV19, with 7 nucleotides matching TRBD2. Losses at the gene ends were 7 bases for V and 4 bases for J; bases not matched to a gene: 7. This CDR3 spans 13 amino acids. Per the germline V gene, CDR1 is LNHDA and CDR2 is SQIVND (reference sequence). For the CDR3, the DNA is TGTGCCAGTAAAGCGGGATACACTTACGAGCAGTACTTC. It yields the protein CASKAGYTYEQYF. The full variable domain, in which reference TRBV19 and TRBJ2-7 provide the parts outside the CDR3, is DGGITQSPKYLFRKEGQNVTLSCEQNLNHDAMYWYRQDPGQGLRLIYYSQIVNDFQKGDIAEGYSVSREKKESFPLTVTSAQKNPTAFYLCASKAGYTYEQYFGPGTRLTVT.

The chain joins TRBV7-2 to TRBJ2-5; 9 positions match TRBD1. With V trimmed by 5 bases and J by 6 bases, 10 bases remained unmatched. The CDR3 is 15 residues long. Germline assignment: CDR1 SGHTA and CDR2 FQGNSA. In DNA form, the CDR3 reads TGTGCCAGCAGCCTCAATCGACAGGGGGGGAAGACCCAGTACTTC. It translates to CASSLNRQGGKTQYF.

CDR3 in DNA: TGTGCCAGCAGCTTTTCGGAGGGGGCGCGAGAGCAGTACTTC. Its translation: CASSFSEGAREQYF. The chain uses TRBV11-2 and TRBJ2-7; perhaps TRBD1 as D (7 bases). V lost 3 bases and J lost 7, with 16 bases in between. The length of the CDR3 is 14 residues. The germline V gene has CDR1 SGHAT and CDR2 FQNNGV.

The chain has TRBV7-6 and TRBJ2-5; the match to TRBD1 covers 9 bases. Germline loops: CDR1 SGHVS, CDR2 FNYEAQ. The ends lost 1 base at V and 4 bases at J; junction bases unmatched: 4. This CDR3 is built from 15 residues. The CDR3 reads CASSLGGTGLETQYF. CDR3 in DNA: TGTGCCAGCAGCTTAGGAGGGACAGGGCTAGAGACCCAGTACTTC.

This clone appeared a few times. The chain uses TRBV18 and TRBJ2-3; 9 bases line up with TRBD2. The CDR3 extends over 18 amino acids. The V gene end was trimmed by 3 bases and the J gene end by 1 base; junction bases not matched to a gene: 11. From germline, CDR1 is KGHSH and CDR2 LQKENI. The CDR3 reads CASSPTMVAGGGTDTQYF. The CDR3, as DNA: TGTGCCAGCTCACCCACGATGGTGGCGGGAGGGGGCACAGATACGCAGTATTTT.